This record looks at one TCR beta chain sequence and its context. The antigen is not known. Trimming cost V 6 bases and J 2 bases, with 5 bases left between them. CDR1 is MNHEY, CDR2 SMNVEV, per germline (reference sequence). The CDR3 sequence is 11 residues long. These data originate in a study of shared clonotypes between healthy human individuals. At the level of the study: The plates for each donor numbered three CD4 naive, three CD4 memory, two CD8 naive and one CD8 memory. Notes on the study in general: Though the depth was large, rarefaction showed that sorted-subset sequencing was incomplete. In contrast to clonotypes shared by all four donors, non-shared clonotypes had lower generation probabilities.

Cells designated naive CD8 were CD45RO-negative and were positively selected for CCR7, with terminally differentiated effector memory CD45RA+ cells excluded. The assay was run at deep level. Sequenced by immunoSEQ multiplex PCR; TCRdb stores in-frame clones only, minus some. The sample shows around 2,100,000 clones, 85% to 95% of them seen only once. The chain joins TRBV27 to TRBJ2-7; D is ambiguous. This TCR was sampled from a man between 18 and 35 years old in good health. The specimen was naive CD8+ T cells sorted from blood. CDR3 in amino acids: CASSHAYEQYF. The CDR3, as DNA: TGTGCCAGCAGCCACGCCTACGAGCAGTACTTC.